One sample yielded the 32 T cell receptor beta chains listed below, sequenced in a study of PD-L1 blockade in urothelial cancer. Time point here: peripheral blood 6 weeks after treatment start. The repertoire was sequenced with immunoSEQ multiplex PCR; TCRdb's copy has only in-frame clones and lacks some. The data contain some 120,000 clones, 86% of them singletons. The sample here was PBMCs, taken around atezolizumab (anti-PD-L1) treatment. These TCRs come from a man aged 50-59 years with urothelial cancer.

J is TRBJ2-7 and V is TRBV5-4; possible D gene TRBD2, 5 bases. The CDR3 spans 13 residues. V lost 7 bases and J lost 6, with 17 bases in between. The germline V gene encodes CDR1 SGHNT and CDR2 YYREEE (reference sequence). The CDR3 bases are TGTGCCAGCGCCGCGGGTAGTCTAGGCGAGCAGTACTTC. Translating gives CASAAGSLGEQYF.

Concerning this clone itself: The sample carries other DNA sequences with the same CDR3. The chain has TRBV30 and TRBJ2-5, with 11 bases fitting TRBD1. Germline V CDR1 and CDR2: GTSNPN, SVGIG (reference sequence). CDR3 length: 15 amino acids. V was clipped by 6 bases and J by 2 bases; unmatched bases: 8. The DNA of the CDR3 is TGTGCCTGTCCGCTCGGGACAGGGGGACAAGAGACCCAGTACTTC. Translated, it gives CACPLGTGGQETQYF.

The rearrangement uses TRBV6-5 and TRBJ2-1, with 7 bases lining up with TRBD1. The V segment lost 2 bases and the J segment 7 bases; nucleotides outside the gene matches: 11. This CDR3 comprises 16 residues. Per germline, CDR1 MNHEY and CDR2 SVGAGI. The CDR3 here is CASSYGRRGRGNEQFF. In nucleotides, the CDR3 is TGTGCCAGCAGTTACGGGCGAAGGGGGCGCGGTAATGAGCAGTTCTTC.

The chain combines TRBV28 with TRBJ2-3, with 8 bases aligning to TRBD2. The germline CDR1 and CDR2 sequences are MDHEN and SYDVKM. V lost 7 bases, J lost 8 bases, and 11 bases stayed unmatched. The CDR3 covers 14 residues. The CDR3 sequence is CASTQGLAGGTQYF. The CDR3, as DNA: TGTGCCAGCACCCAGGGCCTAGCGGGCGGTACGCAGTATTTT.

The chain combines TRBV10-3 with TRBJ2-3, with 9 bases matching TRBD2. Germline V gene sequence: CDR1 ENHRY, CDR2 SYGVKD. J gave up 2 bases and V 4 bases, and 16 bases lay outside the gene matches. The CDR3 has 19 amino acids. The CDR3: CAISGGSSGVLALTDTQYF. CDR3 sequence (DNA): TGTGCCATCAGTGGGGGGTCTAGCGGGGTACTAGCACTCACAGATACGCAGTATTTT.

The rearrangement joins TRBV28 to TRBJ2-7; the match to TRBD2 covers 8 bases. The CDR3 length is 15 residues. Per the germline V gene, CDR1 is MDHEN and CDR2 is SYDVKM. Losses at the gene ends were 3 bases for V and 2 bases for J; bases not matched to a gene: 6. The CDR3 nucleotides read TGTGCCAGCAGTTTTAGACTAGCGTCTACCTACGAGCAGTACTTC. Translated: CASSFRLASTYEQYF.

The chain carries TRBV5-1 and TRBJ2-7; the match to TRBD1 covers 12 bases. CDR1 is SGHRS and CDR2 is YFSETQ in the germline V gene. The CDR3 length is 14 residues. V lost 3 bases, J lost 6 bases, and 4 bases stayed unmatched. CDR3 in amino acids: CASSSGTGGVEQYF. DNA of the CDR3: TGCGCCAGCAGCTCGGGGACAGGGGGCGTCGAGCAGTACTTC.

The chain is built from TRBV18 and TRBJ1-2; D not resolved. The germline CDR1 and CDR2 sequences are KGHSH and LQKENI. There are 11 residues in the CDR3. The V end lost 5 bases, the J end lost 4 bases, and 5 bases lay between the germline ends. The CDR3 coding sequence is TGTGCCAGCTCAAGGAGCTATGGCTACACCTTC. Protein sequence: CASSRSYGYTF.

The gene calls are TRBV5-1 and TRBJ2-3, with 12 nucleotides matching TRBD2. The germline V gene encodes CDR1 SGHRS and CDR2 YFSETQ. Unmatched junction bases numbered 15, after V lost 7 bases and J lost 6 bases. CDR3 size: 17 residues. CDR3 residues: CASSPLATSGSVDTQYF. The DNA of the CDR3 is TGCGCCAGCTCCCCCCTCGCGACTAGCGGGAGTGTCGATACGCAGTATTTT. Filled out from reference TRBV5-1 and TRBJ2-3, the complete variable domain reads KAGVTQTPRYLIKTRGQQVTLSCSPISGHRSVSWYQQTPGQGLQFLFEYFSETQRNKGNFPGRFSGRQFSNSRSEMNVSTLELGDSALYLCASSPLATSGSVDTQYFGPGTRLTVL.

CDR3 coding DNA: TGCGCCAGCAGCCAAGTTGCTAGCGGGAGGCCAAGGAATGAGCAGTTCTTC. Protein: CASSQVASGRPRNEQFF. V and J are TRBV4-1 and TRBJ2-1, with 11 bases identical to TRBD2. Germline V lookup: CDR1 MGHRA, CDR2 YSYEKL. With 1 base clipped from V and 7 bases from J, the junction kept 9 bases outside the gene matches. CDR3 length: 17 amino acids.

The CDR3 loop is CASSQDQSRGQGQPQHF. CDR3 coding DNA: TGCGCCAGCAGCCAAGATCAATCCAGGGGGCAGGGTCAGCCCCAGCATTTT. The genes are TRBV4-1 and TRBJ1-5, with 8 positions matching TRBD1. CDR3 length: 17 residues. The germline V gene encodes CDR1 MGHRA and CDR2 YSYEKL. J lost 6 bases, V lost 0 bases, and 10 bases had no gene match.

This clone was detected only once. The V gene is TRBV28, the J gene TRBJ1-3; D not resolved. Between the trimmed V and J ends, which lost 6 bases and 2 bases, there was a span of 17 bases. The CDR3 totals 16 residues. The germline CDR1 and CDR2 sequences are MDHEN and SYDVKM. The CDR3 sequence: CASRSSRTVTGNTIYF. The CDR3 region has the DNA TGTGCCAGCAGATCCTCCCGGACTGTGACTGGAAACACCATATATTTT.

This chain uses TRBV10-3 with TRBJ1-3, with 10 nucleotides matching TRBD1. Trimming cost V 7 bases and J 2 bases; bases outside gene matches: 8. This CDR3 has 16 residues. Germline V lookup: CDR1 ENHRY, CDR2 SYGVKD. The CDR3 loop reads CAITTTGGAAGNTIYF. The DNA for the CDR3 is TGTGCCATCACTACGACAGGGGGCGCGGCTGGAAACACCATATATTTT.

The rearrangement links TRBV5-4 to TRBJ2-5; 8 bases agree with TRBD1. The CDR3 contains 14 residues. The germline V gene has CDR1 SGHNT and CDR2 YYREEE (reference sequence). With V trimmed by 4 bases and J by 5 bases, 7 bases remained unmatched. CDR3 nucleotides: TGTGCCAGCAGCAGGACAGGGAGAGGGGAGACCCAGTACTTC. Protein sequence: CASSRTGRGETQYF.

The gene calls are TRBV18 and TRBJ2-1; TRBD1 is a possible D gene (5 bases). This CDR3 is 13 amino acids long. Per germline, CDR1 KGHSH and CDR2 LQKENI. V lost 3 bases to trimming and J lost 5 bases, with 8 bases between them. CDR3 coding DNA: TGTGCCAGCTCACCGGGCAGGGACAATGAGCAGTTCTTC. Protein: CASSPGRDNEQFF.

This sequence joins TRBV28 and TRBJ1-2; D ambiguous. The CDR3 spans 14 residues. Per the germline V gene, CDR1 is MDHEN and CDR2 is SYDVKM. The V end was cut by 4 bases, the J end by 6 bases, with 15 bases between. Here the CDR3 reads CASSYFRTRNGYTF. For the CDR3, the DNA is TGTGCCAGCAGTTATTTCAGGACTCGAAATGGCTACACCTTC.

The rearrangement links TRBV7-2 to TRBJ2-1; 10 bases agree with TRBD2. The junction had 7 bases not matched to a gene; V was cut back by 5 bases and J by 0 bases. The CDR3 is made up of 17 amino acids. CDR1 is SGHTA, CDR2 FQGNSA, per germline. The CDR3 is CASSPGLAASSYNEQFF. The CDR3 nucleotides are TGTGCCAGCAGCCCCGGACTAGCGGCCAGCTCCTACAATGAGCAGTTCTTC. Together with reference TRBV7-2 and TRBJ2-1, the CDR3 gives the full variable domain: GAGVSQSPSNKVTEKGKDVELRCDPISGHTALYWYRQSLGQGLEFLIYFQGNSAPDKSGLPSDRFSAERTGGSVSTLTIQRTQQEDSAVYLCASSPGLAASSYNEQFFGPGTRLTVL.

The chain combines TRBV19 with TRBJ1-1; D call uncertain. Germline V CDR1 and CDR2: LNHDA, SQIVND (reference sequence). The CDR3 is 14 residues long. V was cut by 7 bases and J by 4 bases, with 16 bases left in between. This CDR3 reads CASNARGQSTEAFF. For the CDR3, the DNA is TGTGCCAGTAATGCTCGTGGGCAGAGCACTGAAGCTTTCTTT.

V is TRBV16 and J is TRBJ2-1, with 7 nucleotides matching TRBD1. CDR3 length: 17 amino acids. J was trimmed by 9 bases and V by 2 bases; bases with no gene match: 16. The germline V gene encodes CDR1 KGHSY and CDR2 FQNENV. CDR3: CASSQGRQGDRRREQFF. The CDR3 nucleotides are TGTGCCAGCAGCCAAGGGAGACAGGGAGACCGACGACGTGAGCAGTTCTTC.

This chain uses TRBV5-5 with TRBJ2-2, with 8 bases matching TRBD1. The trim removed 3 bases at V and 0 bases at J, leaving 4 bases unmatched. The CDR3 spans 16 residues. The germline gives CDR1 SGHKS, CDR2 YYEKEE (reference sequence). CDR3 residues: CASSSVTGANTGELFF. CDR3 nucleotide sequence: TGTGCCAGCAGCTCCGTGACAGGGGCGAACACCGGGGAGCTGTTTTTT.

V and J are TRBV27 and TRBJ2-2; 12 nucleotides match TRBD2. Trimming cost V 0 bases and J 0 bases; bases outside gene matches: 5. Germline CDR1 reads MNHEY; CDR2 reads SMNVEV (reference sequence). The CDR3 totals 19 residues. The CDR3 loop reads CASSLSSGLAGSNTGELFF. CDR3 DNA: TGTGCCAGCAGTTTATCATCGGGACTAGCGGGTTCGAACACCGGGGAGCTGTTTTTT.

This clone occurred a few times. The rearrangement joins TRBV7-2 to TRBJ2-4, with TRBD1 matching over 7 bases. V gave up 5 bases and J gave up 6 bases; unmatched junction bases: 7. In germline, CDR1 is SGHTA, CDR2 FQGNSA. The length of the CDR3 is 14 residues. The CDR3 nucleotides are TGTGCCAGCAGCCCTCGACAGGGTACAAACATTCAGTACTTC. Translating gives CASSPRQGTNIQYF.

CDR3 protein: CASSVGAGQGEKLFF. The DNA of the CDR3 is TGTGCCAGCAGCGTAGGGGCGGGGCAAGGTGAAAAACTGTTTTTT. The rearrangement joins TRBV9 to TRBJ1-4; tentative D call: TRBD1 (5 bases). V was pared by 0 bases and J by 7 bases, with 13 bases between. This CDR3 is built from 15 residues. Looked up from germline, CDR1 is SGDLS and CDR2 is YYNGEE.

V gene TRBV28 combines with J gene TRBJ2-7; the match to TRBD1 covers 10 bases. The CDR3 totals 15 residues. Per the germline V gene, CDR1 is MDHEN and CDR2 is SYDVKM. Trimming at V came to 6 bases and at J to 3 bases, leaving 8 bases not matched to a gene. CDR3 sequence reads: CASSTARDRGYEQYF. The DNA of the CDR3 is TGTGCCAGCAGCACTGCCCGGGACAGGGGCTACGAGCAGTACTTC.

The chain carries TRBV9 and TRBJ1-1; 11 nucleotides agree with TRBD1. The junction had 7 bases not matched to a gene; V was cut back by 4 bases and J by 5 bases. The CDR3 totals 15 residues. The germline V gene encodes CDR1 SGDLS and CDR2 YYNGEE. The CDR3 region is CASSPGQGASTEAFF. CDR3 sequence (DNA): TGTGCCAGCAGCCCAGGACAGGGGGCGAGTACTGAAGCTTTCTTT.

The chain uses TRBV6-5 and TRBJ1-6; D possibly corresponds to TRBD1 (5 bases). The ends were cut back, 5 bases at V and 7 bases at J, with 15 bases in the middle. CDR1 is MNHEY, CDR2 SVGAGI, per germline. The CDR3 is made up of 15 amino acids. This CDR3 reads CASSRGTVKNSPLHF. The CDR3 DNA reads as TGTGCCAGCAGTAGGGGCACGGTTAAGAATTCACCCCTCCACTTT.

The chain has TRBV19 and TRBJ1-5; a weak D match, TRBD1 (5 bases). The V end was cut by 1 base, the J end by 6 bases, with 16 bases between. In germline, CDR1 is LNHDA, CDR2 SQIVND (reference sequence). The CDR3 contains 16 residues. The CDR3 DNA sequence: TGTGCCAGTAGTATAGGGGGCCTCCTAGAACGTCAGCCCCAGCATTTT. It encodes CASSIGGLLERQPQHF.

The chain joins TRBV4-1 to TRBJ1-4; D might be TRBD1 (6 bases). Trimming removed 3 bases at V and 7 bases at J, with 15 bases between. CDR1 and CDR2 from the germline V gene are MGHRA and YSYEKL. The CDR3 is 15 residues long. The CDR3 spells CASSHPGQAFEKLFF. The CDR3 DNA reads TGCGCCAGCAGCCATCCGGGACAAGCATTTGAAAAACTGTTTTTT.

This CDR3 is CASSLRTRPTDTQYF. The CDR3 DNA sequence: TGTGCCAGCAGCTTAAGGACTCGACCCACAGATACGCAGTATTTT. The chain recombines TRBV11-2 with TRBJ2-3; D is possibly TRBD2 (5 bases). The CDR3 runs to 15 residues. Trimming took 2 bases from V and 2 from J, leaving 11 bases between them. CDR1 and CDR2 from the germline V gene are SGHAT and FQNNGV.

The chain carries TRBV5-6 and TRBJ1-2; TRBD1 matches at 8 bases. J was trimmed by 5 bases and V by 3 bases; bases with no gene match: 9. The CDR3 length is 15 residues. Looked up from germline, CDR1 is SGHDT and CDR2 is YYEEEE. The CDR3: CASSSDRGGTYGYTF. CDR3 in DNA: TGTGCCAGCAGCTCCGACAGGGGAGGAACGTATGGCTACACCTTC.

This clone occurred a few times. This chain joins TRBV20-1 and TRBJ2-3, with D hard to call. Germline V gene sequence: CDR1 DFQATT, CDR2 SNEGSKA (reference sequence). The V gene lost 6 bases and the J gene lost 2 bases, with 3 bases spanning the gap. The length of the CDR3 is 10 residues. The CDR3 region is CSAVTDTQYF. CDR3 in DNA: TGCAGTGCCGTCACAGATACGCAGTATTTT.

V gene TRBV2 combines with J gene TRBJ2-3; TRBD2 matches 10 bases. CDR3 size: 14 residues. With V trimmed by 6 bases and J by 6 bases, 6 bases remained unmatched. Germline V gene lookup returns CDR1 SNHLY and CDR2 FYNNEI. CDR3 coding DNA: TGTGCCAGCAGCCGAGCGGGAGGGGCGGATACGCAGTATTTT. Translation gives CASSRAGGADTQYF.